This T cell receptor beta chain was recovered during a study of T cell clones after liver transplantation. At the level of the study: HCV positivity affected three of eight recipients; the rest lacked autoimmune or viral indications. General study findings and limits: Rather than being deleted, graft donor-reactive T cells may have moved into the graft. Circulating graft-donor-reactive CD4 TCRbeta sequences fell significantly post-transplant in most of the 8 subjects. Conclusions were preliminary, with small, heterogeneous patient groups.

On this clone itself: What it binds is unknown.

Assay: immunoSEQ multiplex PCR; the TCRdb copy retains only in-frame clones and omits some. The table lists about 51,000 clones, roughly nine tenths of them singletons. The CDR3 length is 15 residues. Germline V gives CDR1 SGHVS, CDR2 FQNEAQ. V gave up 3 bases and J gave up 0 bases, with 11 bases separating them. This sequence joins TRBV7-8 and TRBJ1-1; D possibly corresponds to TRBD1 (6 bases). Specimen: CD8+ T cells from blood, collected 12 months after liver transplant. The source of this sequence is a human patient who received a liver transplant. Some T cells could come from the graft donor. In nucleotides, the CDR3 is TGTGCCAGCAGCTTTCCACAGGGTTTGAACACTGAAGCTTTCTTT. Amino acids: CASSFPQGLNTEAFF.